A selection of T cell receptor beta chains follows, all from one sample in a study of identical twins. TCRdb called the 5' RACE reads again in MiXCR, with one record for every CDR3 protein. The sample has 200,000 to 300,000 distinct CDR3 sequences, roughly 12% seen once. The same sample was also studied in work on yellow fever vaccine responses in identical twins.

The specimen sequenced was memory (CD45RO+) T cells sorted from blood. These receptor sequences come from a woman between 18 and 29 years old in good health. Both conserved end residues are part of each CDR3. Each record gives: V gene, D gene, J gene, clone size, CDR3 protein, CDR3 DNA. D genes are given only for firm matches. For some rows the clone size is stated as once, few or many, or as a class when expanded; others skip it.

v_call: TRBV20-1; d_call: .; j_call: TRBJ2-7; clone_size: .; cdr3_aa: CSASPASEAYEQYF; cdr3_nt: TGCAGTGCTTCACCTGCTAGCGAGGCCTACGAGCAGTACTTC
v_call: TRBV20-1; d_call: .; j_call: TRBJ1-2; clone_size: few; cdr3_aa: CSARPSGREGHYGYTF; cdr3_nt: TGCAGTGCTAGACCCAGCGGGAGGGAGGGCCACTATGGCTACACCTTC
v_call: TRBV9; d_call: .; j_call: TRBJ2-5; clone_size: .; cdr3_aa: CASSVEEGRGETQYF; cdr3_nt: TGTGCCAGCAGCGTGGAAGAGGGTAGGGGGGAGACCCAGTACTTC
v_call: TRBV6-4; d_call: .; j_call: TRBJ1-2; clone_size: .; cdr3_aa: CASSDLGAGGYTF; cdr3_nt: TGTGCCAGCAGTGACCTGGGGGCCGGGGGCTACACCTTC
v_call: TRBV9; d_call: .; j_call: TRBJ1-1; clone_size: .; cdr3_aa: CASSATGANTEAFF; cdr3_nt: TGTGCCAGCAGCGCCACCGGGGCGAACACTGAAGCTTTCTTT
v_call: TRBV7-2; d_call: .; j_call: TRBJ2-3; clone_size: few; cdr3_aa: CASSLELLHTQYF; cdr3_nt: TGTGCCAGCAGCTTAGAACTTCTACATACGCAGTATTTT
v_call: TRBV30; d_call: .; j_call: TRBJ1-6; clone_size: few; cdr3_aa: CAWRGSNNSPLHF; cdr3_nt: TGTGCCTGGAGAGGCAGTAATAATTCACCCCTCCACTTT
v_call: TRBV7-2; d_call: .; j_call: TRBJ2-7; clone_size: few; cdr3_aa: CASSLAGARSYEQYF; cdr3_nt: TGTGCCAGCAGCTTAGCGGGGGCTCGCTCCTACGAGCAGTACTTC
v_call: TRBV5-1; d_call: .; j_call: TRBJ1-1; clone_size: .; cdr3_aa: CASSLGTSEAFF; cdr3_nt: TGCGCCAGCAGCTTGGGAACATCTGAAGCTTTCTTT
v_call: TRBV7-2; d_call: .; j_call: TRBJ2-1; clone_size: many; cdr3_aa: CASSVHNEQFF; cdr3_nt: TGTGCCAGCAGCGTACACAATGAGCAGTTCTTC
v_call: TRBV11-1; d_call: TRBD2; j_call: TRBJ2-7; clone_size: few; cdr3_aa: CASSLVPLKGGRATIGEQYF; cdr3_nt: TGTGCCAGCAGCTTAGTCCCGCTGAAGGGCGGGAGGGCCACTATAGGTGAGCAGTACTTC